This TCR beta chain is from a study of cytomegalovirus exposure and HLA in healthy donors. Broader study findings: In vitro testing confirmed a few CMV-associated chains as specific for CMV antigens.

The V gene lost 1 base and the J gene lost 7 bases, with 18 bases spanning the gap. The germline gives CDR1 SGHRS, CDR2 YFSETQ. The CDR3 consists of 15 residues. About this clone: Its antigen is undetermined.

The PCR had 60 Vbeta and 13 Jbeta primers. Assay used: immunoSEQ multiplex PCR; TCRdb lists only in-frame clones, some missing. The sample has 150,000 to 200,000 clones, over 60% seen once; the top ten hold around 3%. This chain connects TRBV5-1 to TRBJ2-7, with D perhaps matching TRBD2 (6 bases). The specimen was PBMCs. The receptor was derived from a male donor in good health and CMV-seronegative. CDR3 region: CASSLFNGGEAEQYF. The CDR3 coding sequence is TGCGCCAGCAGCTTGTTTAACGGCGGGGAGGCGGAGCAGTACTTC.